The 7 T cell receptor beta chains below were found in one sample sequenced in a study of T cells after yellow fever vaccination. MiXCR, run by TCRdb on the 5' RACE reads, gives a single entry per CDR3 protein. The sample consists of under 100,000 distinct CDR3 sequences, under 6.5% of them appearing once. Sequenced material: CD8+ T cells sorted from PBMCs, taken 10 days after the yellow fever booster vaccination. The receptor set was obtained from a man aged 18-30 years who received the YFV17D yellow fever vaccine.

This clonotype was found a few times. This chain connects TRBV7-8 to TRBJ2-4, with no clear D. V was trimmed by 2 bases and J by 4 bases, leaving 9 bases between them. Per the germline V gene, CDR1 is SGHVS and CDR2 is FQNEAQ. The CDR3 runs 14 residues. CDR3 sequence: CASSLTALKNIQYF. Written as DNA, the CDR3 is TGTGCCAGCAGCTTAACGGCCCTTAAAAACATTCAGTACTTC.

This clonotype has a handful of counts. This chain uses TRBV7-8 with TRBJ1-1; D is ambiguous. The CDR3 has 18 amino acids. Trimming pared 5 bases from V and 4 bases from J, leaving 26 bases between. The germline V gene has CDR1 SGHVS and CDR2 FQNEAQ. This CDR3 is CASSLTVGRVGGGTEAFF. The CDR3 DNA is TGTGCCAGCAGCCTCACGGTTGGCAGAGTAGGCGGTGGCACTGAAGCTTTCTTT.

This clonotype was found a few times. The chain combines TRBV5-6 with TRBJ2-5, with TRBD1 identical over 7 bases. Germline CDR1 and CDR2: SGHDT and YYEEEE. The trim removed 0 bases at V and 6 bases at J, leaving 2 bases unmatched. The CDR3 spans 13 residues. CDR3 bases: TGTGCCAGCAGCTTGGAACAGGGGAAGACCCAGTACTTC. This gives the protein CASSLEQGKTQYF.

This clonotype came up a few times. The chain employs TRBV4-1 and TRBJ1-1; D is perhaps TRBD1 (5 bases). Trimming cost V 2 bases and J 2 bases, with 9 bases left between them. The germline V gene has CDR1 MGHRA and CDR2 YSYEKL. CDR3 length equals 14 residues. The DNA of the CDR3 is TGCGCCAGCAGCCAAAATACAGGTAACACTGAAGCTTTCTTT. Protein: CASSQNTGNTEAFF.

This chain links TRBV19 with TRBJ2-3; D uncertain. V shed 4 bases and J shed 6 bases, with 8 bases lying between them. Germline assignment: CDR1 LNHDA and CDR2 SQIVND (reference sequence). The CDR3 runs 12 residues. For the CDR3, the DNA is TGTGCCAGTAGTAACCATCTGGATACGCAGTATTTT. This translates into CASSNHLDTQYF.

There are a few counts of this clonotype. The chain uses TRBV7-6 and TRBJ1-5, with D perhaps matching TRBD1 (5 bases). This CDR3 has 17 amino acids. V lost 5 bases, J lost 5 bases, and 22 bases lay in between. The V gene's germline CDR1 is SGHVS and CDR2 FNYEAQ. The CDR3 DNA is TGTGCCAGCAGCCCGATCGGGAGGCTCGGAGGGGATCAGCCCCAGCATTTT. Its protein is CASSPIGRLGGDQPQHF.

This clonotype appeared a few times. The J gene is TRBJ2-4, the V gene TRBV7-9, with 9 bases fitting TRBD1. CDR3 length: 15 residues. Germline CDR1 SEHNR, CDR2 FQNEAQ (reference sequence). The V segment lost 6 bases and the J segment 0 bases; nucleotides outside the gene matches: 3. The CDR3 here is CASRGTGLAKNIQYF. CDR3 DNA sequence: TGTGCCAGCAGAGGGACAGGGTTAGCCAAAAACATTCAGTACTTC.